Below, one T cell receptor (beta chain) is given with its context. The target antigen is unknown. CDR3 length equals 14 residues. The data are from a study of CXCR3-negative and CXCR3-positive naive CD8 T cells. Notes on the study in general: With respect to TRBV-TRBJ usage, naive CXCR3-negative and CXCR3-positive cells were similar; memory differed. Researchers report CXCR3 expression partially decreased after cryopreservation, with fresh PBMCs used in most assays.

The libraries of TRB cDNA were prepared using 5' RACE with UMI labels. TCRdb derives one entry per CDR3 protein from the 5' RACE reads, leaving out DNA. The sample shows over 70,000 distinct CDR3 sequences, and approximately 0.99% sits with its ten largest clones. The V call is TRBV12-3 or TRBV12-4, the J call TRBJ2-3. This clonotype originated in a human donor in good health. Some clones in this sample may be carry-over from other donors' samples. The specimen sequenced was naive CXCR3- CD8+ T cells from blood. Indicated subset: CD45RO-CCR7+CD27+CD95- naive CD8+ T cells lacking CXCR3 (TNR3-). The chain's CDR3 is CASSLILSTDTQYF.